These 8 T cell receptor beta chains share one sample of origin, sequenced in a study of T cells expressing NK-cell markers. After re-calling the 5' RACE reads, TCRdb lists one entry per CDR3 protein, DNA absent. The sample's table shows roughly 300,000 distinct CDR3 sequences. Sequenced input: blood T cells: a sorted CD56 or NKG2C T cell subset, CD4+ or CD8+ T cells, or bulk PBMC T cells (not recorded which). These receptor sequences come from a woman between 18 and 70 years old in good health.

The chain recombines TRBV3-1 with TRBJ2-5. Germline V gene data show CDR1 as LGHDT and CDR2 as YNNKEL (reference sequence). The CDR3 length is 15 residues. The CDR3 sequence: CASSQVPISQETQYF.

The chain combines TRBV20-1 with TRBJ2-1; lacking DNA, the TRBD1 call made by TCRdb goes unchecked. The CDR3 runs to 12 residues. Germline V gene data show CDR1 as DFQATT and CDR2 as SNEGSKA (reference sequence). The CDR3 sequence is CSASPGTMEQFF.

The chain is built from TRBV7-2 and TRBJ2-5. CDR3 length: 13 residues. The germline CDR1 and CDR2 sequences are SGHTA and FQGNSA. CDR3 protein: CASSYHNQETQYF. Drawing the rest from reference TRBV7-2 and TRBJ2-5, the complete variable domain is GAGVSQSPSNKVTEKGKDVELRCDPISGHTALYWYRQSLGQGLEFLIYFQGNSAPDKSGLPSDRFSAERTGGSVSTLTIQRTQQEDSAVYLCASSYHNQETQYFGPGTRLLVL.

The chain carries TRBV6-1 and TRBJ2-7; with no DNA, the TCRdb D assignment of TRBD2 cannot be verified. CDR3 length: 13 residues. Germline V gives CDR1 MNHNS, CDR2 SASEGT. CDR3 sequence: CASSMGRHYEQYF.

The chain uses TRBV6-2 or TRBV6-3 and TRBJ1-5; the TCRdb D gene call, TRBD1, has no DNA to confirm it. The germline V gene has CDR1 MNHEY and CDR2 SVGEGT. The CDR3 runs to 15 residues. CDR3 in amino acids: CASGTTGQPNQPQHF.

The rearrangement joins TRBV20-1 to TRBJ1-6; the D gene TCRdb calls, TRBD1, cannot be checked with no DNA. CDR3 length: 13 amino acids. CDR1 and CDR2 (germline): DFQATT, SNEGSKA (reference sequence). CDR3 residues: CSAPDRGRVTLHF.

The chain is built from TRBV20-1 and TRBJ1-4; TCRdb's D gene call, TRBD1, goes unchecked for lack of DNA. Germline V lookup: CDR1 DFQATT, CDR2 SNEGSKA (reference sequence). The CDR3 totals 14 residues. The CDR3 loop is CSAKPGTGNEKLFF.

The chain joins TRBV15 to TRBJ2-2; lacking DNA, the TRBD2 call made by TCRdb goes unchecked. Germline CDR1 reads LNHNV; CDR2 reads YYDKDF (reference sequence). This CDR3 spans 18 amino acids. This CDR3 is CATSRDDYGGRAPGELFF.